The 23 T cell receptor beta chains given below trace back to one sample, sequenced in a study of T cell changes during pregnancy in multiple sclerosis. Assay used: immunoSEQ multiplex PCR; TCRdb lists only in-frame clones, some missing. Here the sample spans approximately 74,000 clones, 70% to 90% being singletons. The sequences come from peripheral blood, collected before pregnancy. The receptor source for this set is a female donor with multiple sclerosis, enrolled in a pregnancy study.

Only one count was recorded for this clone. V and J are TRBV2 and TRBJ2-7; 10 bases line up with TRBD2. The CDR3 totals 15 residues. Germline-derived CDR1 and CDR2 are SNHLY and FYNNEI. After removal of 4 bases from V and 2 bases from J, the junction contained 5 bases not matched to a gene. DNA for the CDR3: TGTGCCAGCAGTGTGGGGACTAGCGAAACCTACGAGCAGTACTTC. As protein: CASSVGTSETYEQYF.

The rearrangement uses TRBV4-1 and TRBJ2-5, with D perhaps matching TRBD2 (6 bases). V lost 0 bases to trimming and J lost 2 bases, with 13 bases between them. The CDR3 loop spans 16 amino acids. Germline V CDR1 and CDR2: MGHRA, YSYEKL. DNA for the CDR3: TGCGCCAGCAGCCAAGAAGGTGGGACTTTTCAAGAGACCCAGTACTTC. It is translated as CASSQEGGTFQETQYF.

This clone was counted once. The chain uses TRBV19 and TRBJ1-1; D not certain. The CDR3 is 14 amino acids. V was pared by 2 bases and J by 1 base, with 8 bases between. Per germline, CDR1 LNHDA and CDR2 SQIVND (reference sequence). The CDR3 loop is CASSIRLANTEAFF. The DNA for the CDR3 is TGTGCCAGTAGTATAAGACTGGCGAACACTGAAGCTTTCTTT.

This chain connects TRBV5-6 to TRBJ2-4; tentative D call: TRBD1 (6 bases). V was cut by 3 bases and J by 3 bases, with 10 bases left in between. Germline V gene sequence: CDR1 SGHDT, CDR2 YYEEEE. The CDR3 spans 14 residues. The CDR3: CASSYREGKNIQYF. The CDR3 nucleotides are TGTGCCAGCAGCTACAGGGAAGGCAAAAACATTCAGTACTTC. The whole variable domain, remainder taken from reference TRBV5-6 and TRBJ2-4, is DAGVTQSPTHLIKTRGQQVTLRCSPKSGHDTVSWYQQALGQGPQFIFQYYEEEERQRGNFPDRFSGHQFPNYSSELNVNALLLGDSALYLCASSYREGKNIQYFGAGTRLSVL.

CDR3 in DNA: TGTGCCAGCAGCTTGACAGGGGCACAGGGCGAGCAGTACTTC. This translates into CASSLTGAQGEQYF. The V call is TRBV5-6, the J call TRBJ2-7; 7 bases align to TRBD1. V lost 1 base, J lost 6 bases, and 7 bases stayed unmatched. This CDR3 comprises 14 residues. In germline, CDR1 is SGHDT, CDR2 YYEEEE.

In nucleotides, the CDR3 is TGTGCCAGCAGTTTATCGGCAGGGTTGTACACCGGGGAGCTGTTTTTT. It is translated as CASSLSAGLYTGELFF. The chain links TRBV27 to TRBJ2-2; a possible D gene is TRBD1 (5 bases). The germline gives CDR1 MNHEY, CDR2 SMNVEV (reference sequence). The CDR3 extends over 16 amino acids. V lost 0 bases to trimming and J lost 3 bases, with 11 bases between them.

The chain employs TRBV6-1 and TRBJ2-5, with D maybe TRBD2 (6 bases). V dropped 6 bases and J dropped 5 bases, with 10 bases sitting between them. Germline V gives CDR1 MNHNS, CDR2 SASEGT. The CDR3 extends over 12 amino acids. The CDR3 here is CASRRSGETQYF. DNA of the CDR3: TGTGCCAGCAGACGGAGCGGGGAGACCCAGTACTTC.

The chain's CDR3 is CASSLGQGARTEAFF. DNA for the CDR3: TGTGCCAGCAGTTTGGGACAGGGGGCTCGGACTGAAGCTTTCTTT. This chain links TRBV6-5 with TRBJ1-1; TRBD1 aligns across 12 bases. The CDR3 is made up of 15 amino acids. The germline CDR1 and CDR2 sequences are MNHEY and SVGAGI. Trimming took 4 bases from V and 5 from J; bases not matched to a gene: 5.

CDR3: CASSFRGLGANVLTF. CDR3 nucleotide sequence: TGTGCCAGCAGTTTTAGAGGGCTTGGGGCCAACGTCCTGACTTTC. The gene calls are TRBV27 and TRBJ2-6; D perhaps matches TRBD2 (5 bases). Trimming stripped 3 bases from V and 3 bases from J, with 9 bases between. The CDR3 is 15 amino acids. CDR1 is MNHEY and CDR2 is SMNVEV in the germline V gene (reference sequence).

The chain carries TRBV7-9 and TRBJ2-7; D possibly corresponds to TRBD2 (5 bases). Germline V gene data show CDR1 as SEHNR and CDR2 as FQNEAQ (reference sequence). The CDR3 is 15 residues long. Deletions cut 5 bases from V and 3 bases from J, with 17 bases between. The CDR3 bases are TGTGCCAGCAGCCCAAGGGAGTCCGGGATCTACGAGCAGTACTTC. This codes for CASSPRESGIYEQYF.

The chain has TRBV6-5 and TRBJ2-2; D call uncertain. V lost 9 bases to trimming and J lost 2 bases, with 10 bases between them. Per germline, CDR1 MNHEY and CDR2 SVGAGI. This CDR3 comprises 13 residues. The CDR3 bases are TGTGCCAGTTCGGTAACCAACACCGGGGAGCTGTTTTTT. Translating it yields CASSVTNTGELFF.

V usage is TRBV5-1 and J usage is TRBJ1-1; D uncertain. Germline V CDR1 and CDR2: SGHRS, YFSETQ. The CDR3 is 12 residues long. Trimming cost V 0 bases and J 3 bases, with 3 bases left between them. The CDR3 protein is CASSLADTEAFF. CDR3 nucleotide sequence: TGCGCCAGCAGCTTGGCGGACACTGAAGCTTTCTTT.

This rearrangement joins TRBV2 to TRBJ1-2; TRBD1 agrees at 9 bases. From germline, CDR1 is SNHLY and CDR2 FYNNEI. The junction had 6 bases not matched to a gene; V was cut back by 7 bases and J by 0 bases. The CDR3 spans 15 residues. The DNA of the CDR3 is TGTGCCAGCACGCGGACAGGGGTTTCTAACTATGGCTACACCTTC. This translates into CASTRTGVSNYGYTF.

The rearrangement uses TRBV7-2 and TRBJ2-3; D is possibly TRBD2 (5 bases). The CDR3 runs 16 residues. Trimming removed 5 bases at V and 0 bases at J, with 15 bases between. From germline, CDR1 is SGHTA and CDR2 FQGNSA. This CDR3 reads CASSPLPGSSTDTQYF. The CDR3 DNA reads as TGTGCCAGCAGCCCACTCCCTGGGAGTAGCACAGATACGCAGTATTTT.

The genes are TRBV25-1 and TRBJ2-7, with TRBD2 identical over 10 bases. Germline V gives CDR1 MGHDK, CDR2 SYGVNS. The CDR3 is 14 residues long. The junction had 7 bases not matched to a gene; V was cut back by 5 bases and J by 6 bases. CDR3 DNA sequence: TGTGCCAGCAGTTCTAGCGGGAGAACTGGCGAGCAGTACTTC. It is translated as CASSSSGRTGEQYF.

V is TRBV7-2 and J is TRBJ1-6; D not certain. V was shortened by 1 base and J by 4 bases, with 8 bases between the two germline ends. This CDR3 has 15 residues. Germline CDR1 and CDR2: SGHTA and FQGNSA. The CDR3 bases are TGTGCCAGCAGCTTAGTTGGGCAATATAATTCACCCCTCCACTTT. Its translation is CASSLVGQYNSPLHF.

The chain has TRBV11-2 and TRBJ2-1; D gene ambiguous. Germline V gene data show CDR1 as SGHAT and CDR2 as FQNNGV. The germline V and J ends were trimmed by 0 bases and 6 bases, with 6 bases remaining between them. CDR3 length: 13 amino acids. The DNA for the CDR3 is TGTGCCAGCAGCTTAGAGCGCCGCAATGAGCAGTTCTTC. Encoded protein: CASSLERRNEQFF.

V gene TRBV4-2 combines with J gene TRBJ2-3; no clear D. There are 14 residues in the CDR3. Germline V gene sequence: CDR1 LGHNA, CDR2 YNFKEQ. V lost 5 bases and J lost 0, with 9 bases in between. For the CDR3, the DNA is TGTGCCAGCAGCTTCTACTCTAGCACAGATACGCAGTATTTT. Translation: CASSFYSSTDTQYF.

The chain uses TRBV9 and TRBJ2-1, with D perhaps TRBD1 (5 bases). The CDR3 consists of 13 residues. CDR1 is SGDLS and CDR2 is YYNGEE in the germline V gene. With 3 bases removed from V and 5 bases from J, the gap between germline ends came to 9 bases. CDR3 DNA sequence: TGTGCCAGCAGCGAGGCAGGGAACAATGAGCAGTTCTTC. It encodes CASSEAGNNEQFF.

The chain combines TRBV5-1 with TRBJ2-2; 7 bases are shared with TRBD2. Unmatched junction bases numbered 6, after V lost 4 bases and J lost 6 bases. The CDR3 is 14 residues long. Germline CDR1 and CDR2: SGHRS and YFSETQ. The CDR3 DNA is TGCGCCAGCAGCGGAGGGAGGGCCCCCGGGGAGCTGTTTTTT. Translating gives CASSGGRAPGELFF.

The chain has TRBV2 and TRBJ2-2; TRBD2 aligns across 7 bases. The germline gives CDR1 SNHLY, CDR2 FYNNEI. Trimming removed 2 bases from V and 7 bases from J; junction bases left unmatched: 7. The CDR3 covers 15 residues. The CDR3 DNA follows: TGTGCCAGCAGTGAAATGAGACTAGCTTACGGGGAGCTGTTTTTT. This encodes CASSEMRLAYGELFF. The full variable domain, in which reference TRBV2 and TRBJ2-2 provide the parts outside the CDR3, is EPEVTQTPSHQVTQMGQEVILRCVPISNHLYFYWYRQILGQKVEFLVSFYNNEISEKSEIFDDQFSVERPDGSNFTLKIRSTKLEDSAMYFCASSEMRLAYGELFFGEGSRLTVL.

In DNA, the CDR3 is TGTGCCAGTAGTAGAAGCAGCGGCCAGATAGGGTGGAATGAGCAGTTCTTC. This gives the protein CASSRSSGQIGWNEQFF. This chain joins TRBV19 and TRBJ2-1, with D perhaps TRBD2 (5 bases). CDR1 and CDR2 (germline): LNHDA, SQIVND (reference sequence). CDR3 size: 17 residues. V lost 4 bases to trimming and J lost 7 bases, with 23 bases between them.

The chain combines TRBV4-2 with TRBJ2-7, with a possible D match to TRBD1 (6 bases). The germline V gene has CDR1 LGHNA and CDR2 YNFKEQ. This CDR3 is 14 amino acids long. Trimming took 1 base from V and 5 from J, leaving 12 bases between them. CDR3 sequence (DNA): TGTGCCAGCAGCCAAGTTACAGGGCGTGACGAGCAGTACTTC. It codes for CASSQVTGRDEQYF.